This T cell receptor beta chain was sequenced for a study of blood T cells in healthy people across ages. The use of a sample-barcoded 5' primer and a J-beta primer mix characterized a second PCR of roughly 6 to 11 cycles. Each CDR3 protein gets one entry after TCRdb re-called the 5' RACE reads with MiXCR. The data contain nearly 800,000 distinct CDR3 sequences, roughly three fifths of them seen just once; the ten biggest clones take up roughly 24%. Deletions cut 5 bases from V and 4 bases from J, with 18 bases between. The CDR3 sequence is 16 residues long. Regarding this clonotype: In this CDR3 the conserved last residue, phenylalanine or tryptophan, is missing, so a read error is likely.

The chain couples TRBV12-3 or TRBV12-4 to TRBJ2-1; D may be TRBD2 (6 bases). This TCR was recovered from a man in his forties in good health. Material: blood. CDR3 coding DNA: TGTGCCAGCAGTCCCTTTGATGGGGGAGGATACAATGAGCAGTTCTTA. It specifies CASSPFDGGGYNEQFL.